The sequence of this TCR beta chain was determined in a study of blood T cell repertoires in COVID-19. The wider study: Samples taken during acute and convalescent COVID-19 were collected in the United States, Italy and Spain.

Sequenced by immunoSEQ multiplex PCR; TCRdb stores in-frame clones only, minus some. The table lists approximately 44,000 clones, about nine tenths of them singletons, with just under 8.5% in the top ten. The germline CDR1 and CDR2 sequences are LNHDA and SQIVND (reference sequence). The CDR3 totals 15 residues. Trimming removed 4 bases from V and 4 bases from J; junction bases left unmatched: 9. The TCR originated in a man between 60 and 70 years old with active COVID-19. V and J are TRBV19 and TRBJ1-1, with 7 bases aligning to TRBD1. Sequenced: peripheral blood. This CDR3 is CASSNDREGATEAFF. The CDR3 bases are TGTGCCAGTAGTAACGACAGGGAAGGGGCCACTGAAGCTTTCTTT. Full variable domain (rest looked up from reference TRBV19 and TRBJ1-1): DGGITQSPKYLFRKEGQNVTLSCEQNLNHDAMYWYRQDPGQGLRLIYYSQIVNDFQKGDIAEGYSVSREKKESFPLTVTSAQKNPTAFYLCASSNDREGATEAFFGQGTRLTVV.